The sequence of this T cell receptor (beta chain) was determined in a study of beta chain features in type 1 diabetes. Trimming removed 1 base at V and 5 bases at J, with 10 bases between. Germline values: CDR1 SGHRS, CDR2 YFSETQ. This CDR3 contains 14 residues. As every portion of the isolated RNA was reverse transcribed, the sequencing read expressed TCRB transcripts. TCRdb's copy holds only in-frame clones and misses some; the assay was immunoSEQ multiplex PCR. The repertoire consists of a few hundred thousand clones, with roughly 13% occurring once and the leading ten covering 0.015% to 0.02%. Study-wide results and limits: Shorter TCRB CDR3s, moderately but significantly so, marked every one of the four CD4+ subsets in Type 1 diabetes patients.

Sorted cells reached over 95% purity in every population. Details on this clone: Its target is not known.

Sequencing input: naive CD4+ T cells from blood. The receptor was derived from a man in his thirties or forties with type 1 diabetes. The V call is TRBV5-1, the J call TRBJ2-1, with D unclear. The CDR3 protein is CASSLIPENNEQFF. CDR3 coding DNA: TGCGCCAGCAGCTTGATTCCCGAGAACAATGAGCAGTTCTTC.